This T cell receptor (beta chain) was documented in a study of blood T cells in healthy people across ages. Study results and caveats: It was found that TCR beta diversity correlated strongly with the percentage of naive T cells.

Together with a sample-barcoded 5' primer, a J-beta primer mix was included in a second PCR lasting about 7 to 11 cycles. Each cDNA molecule carried a tag from a template-switch adaptor that contained 12 random nucleotides. From the 5' RACE reads, TCRdb called clonotypes with MiXCR, one entry per CDR3 protein. The profile covers more than 800,000 distinct CDR3 sequences, with about 28% appearing a single time and roughly 17% taken by the ten largest. Each donor had around 11 milliliters of peripheral blood drawn. Each sample gave at least 6.5 million isolated PBMCs. Turning to this clonotype: The antigen remains undetermined.

In germline, CDR1 is MNHEY, CDR2 SMNVEV (reference sequence). This CDR3 comprises 13 residues. V was shortened by 3 bases and J by 11 bases, with 16 bases between the two germline ends. The sequence came from a woman aged 80 or over in good health. Sequencing was done on a sample of blood. The rearrangement links TRBV27 to TRBJ1-1; perhaps TRBD1 as D (5 bases). The chain's CDR3 is CASSFSSGRDAFF. The CDR3 DNA is TGTGCCAGCAGTTTCTCCTCAGGCAGGGATGCTTTCTTT.